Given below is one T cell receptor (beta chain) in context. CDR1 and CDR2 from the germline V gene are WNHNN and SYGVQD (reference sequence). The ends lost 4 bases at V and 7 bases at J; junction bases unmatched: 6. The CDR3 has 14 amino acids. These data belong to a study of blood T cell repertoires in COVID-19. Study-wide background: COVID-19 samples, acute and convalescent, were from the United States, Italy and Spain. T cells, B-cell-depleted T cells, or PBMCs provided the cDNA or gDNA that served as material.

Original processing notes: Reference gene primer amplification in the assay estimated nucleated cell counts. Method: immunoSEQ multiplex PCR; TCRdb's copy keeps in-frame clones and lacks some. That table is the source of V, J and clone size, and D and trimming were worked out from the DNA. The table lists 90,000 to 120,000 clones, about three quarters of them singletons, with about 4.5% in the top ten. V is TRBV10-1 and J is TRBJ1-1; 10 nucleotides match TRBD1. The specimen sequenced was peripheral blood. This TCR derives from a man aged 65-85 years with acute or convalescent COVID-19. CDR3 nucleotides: TGCGCCAGCAGTGGGGGACAGGGGACCGGTGAAGCTTTCTTT. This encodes CASSGGQGTGEAFF.